This is a list of T cell receptor beta chains from one sample in a study of blood T cell repertoires in COVID-19. Profiling relied on immunoSEQ multiplex PCR, and the TCRdb table lists in-frame clones only, not all of them. Among over 200,000 clones listed, more than 85% were seen once. Sequenced material: peripheral blood. These receptors all come from a man aged 40-50 years with active or convalescent COVID-19. Each CDR3 is given with its conserved first and last residue. The D gene is left open where the match is weak. A clone size is listed for some rows: how often the clone was seen (once, few, many), or a class if it is expanded.

v_gene,j_gene,d_gene,abundance,CDR3aa,CDR3nt
TRBV7-6,TRBJ2-5,NA,NA,CASSLLRGQETQYF,TGTGCCAGCAGCTTACTCCGGGGCCAAGAGACCCAGTACTTC
TRBV27,TRBJ1-5,NA,once,CASSSLYSNQPQHF,TGTGCCAGCAGTTCCCTTTATAGCAATCAGCCCCAGCATTTT
TRBV5-1,TRBJ1-4,NA,NA,CASSLKGSGEKLFF,TGCGCCAGCAGCTTAAAGGGGTCAGGGGAAAAACTGTTTTTT
TRBV28,TRBJ1-1,TRBD1,NA,CASSFLTGGIEAFF,TGTGCCAGCAGTTTTCTTACAGGGGGGATCGAAGCTTTCTTT
TRBV5-4,TRBJ2-3,TRBD1,NA,CASSSAGGGDTQYF,TGTGCCAGCAGCAGTGCAGGGGGCGGAGATACGCAGTATTTT
TRBV7-9,TRBJ2-7,NA,NA,CASSPKGHYEQYF,TGTGCCAGCAGCCCTAAGGGACATTACGAGCAGTACTTC
TRBV11-2,TRBJ1-6,NA,once,CASSPTGASPLHF,TGTGCCAGCAGCCCAACCGGAGCTTCACCCCTCCACTTT
TRBV6-5,TRBJ2-7,TRBD2,once,CASSILAGVLYEQYF,TGTGCCAGCAGTATACTAGCGGGGGTCCTCTACGAGCAGTACTTC
TRBV7-2,TRBJ2-7,TRBD1,NA,CASSEGQGTYYEQYF,TGTGCCAGCAGCGAAGGACAGGGAACGTACTACGAGCAGTACTTC
TRBV19,TRBJ2-1,TRBD1,once,CTSMKDRGHEQFF,TGTACCAGTATGAAGGACAGGGGACATGAGCAGTTCTTC
TRBV15,TRBJ2-5,NA,NA,CATSPRALEETQYF,TGTGCCACCAGCCCCCGAGCCCTCGAGGAGACCCAGTACTTC
TRBV2,TRBJ2-5,TRBD2,NA,CASSPPGLVGETQYF,TGTGCCAGCAGTCCTCCGGGACTAGTCGGGGAGACCCAGTACTTC
TRBV6-4,TRBJ2-7,NA,NA,CAIRTPYEQYF,TGTGCCATCAGGACACCCTACGAGCAGTACTTC
TRBV3-1/TRBV3-2,TRBJ1-6,NA,NA,CASSQADRGNSPLHF,TGTGCCAGCAGCCAAGCCGACCGAGGTAATTCACCCCTCCACTTT
TRBV9,TRBJ2-7,NA,few,CASSVAAGRSYEQYF,TGTGCCAGCAGCGTAGCGGCGGGAAGGTCCTACGAGCAGTACTTC
TRBV19,TRBJ1-2,NA,few,CASSINVGGDYGYTF,TGTGCCAGTAGTATCAACGTCGGGGGGGACTATGGCTACACCTTC
TRBV4-1,TRBJ1-1,TRBD1,NA,CASSHGQENTEAFF,TGCGCCAGCAGCCACGGACAGGAGAACACTGAAGCTTTCTTT
TRBV2,TRBJ2-1,NA,NA,CASSGYRVNEQFF,TGTGCCAGCAGTGGGTACAGGGTAAATGAGCAGTTCTTC
TRBV5-8,TRBJ1-1,NA,NA,CASSEQPVNTEAFF,TGTGCCAGCAGCGAACAGCCTGTGAACACTGAAGCTTTCTTT
TRBV5-5,TRBJ1-4,NA,NA,CASSLAASKGELFF,TGTGCCAGCAGCTTGGCGGCATCGAAGGGGGAACTGTTTTTT